The rows below give T cell receptor beta chains drawn from one sample of a study of vaccination effects on CD4 cells after COVID-19. Clones were sequenced by immunoSEQ multiplex PCR, and TCRdb holds only the in-frame ones, with some missing. In the table there are fewer than 35,000 clones, around 85% of which are singletons. Which antigens these TCRs recognize remains unknown. The specimen was CD4+ T cells from PBMCs cultured with SARS-CoV-2 spike peptides, collected after COVID-19 vaccination. The source of these receptors is a human donor who received a COVID-19 vaccine. Some clones in this sample may be carry-over from other donors' samples. Both conserved end residues are part of each CDR3. The D gene is left open where the match is weak. A clone size is listed for some rows: how often the clone was seen (once, few, many), or a class if it is expanded.

>TRBD1|NA|TRBV19|TRBJ1-1|16
TGTGCCAGTAGTATAGGACAGGGGGCAAGGGGCACTGAAGCTTTCTTT
CASSIGQGARGTEAFF
>NA|NA|TRBV7-3|TRBJ2-1|15
TGTGCCAGCAGCTTAGGGGCCAGCTCCTACAATGAGCAGTTCTTC
CASSLGASSYNEQFF
>TRBD1|NA|TRBV10-1|TRBJ1-1|13
TGCGCCAGCAGTGATTCAGGGGGCACTGAAGCTTTCTTT
CASSDSGGTEAFF
>NA|NA|TRBV28|TRBJ2-5|13
TGTGCCAGCAGTGAGGGGGGGTTAAAGACCCAGTACTTC
CASSEGGLKTQYF
>TRBD1|NA|TRBV5-1|TRBJ1-4|13
TGCGCCAGCAGCAGGGACAGTAATGAAAAACTGTTTTTT
CASSRDSNEKLFF
>NA|NA|TRBV7-3|TRBJ2-2|14
TGTGCCAGCAGCTCAAACCCTACTACCGGGGAGCTGTTTTTT
CASSSNPTTGELFF
>TRBD1|NA|TRBV15|TRBJ1-1|14
TGTGCCACCAGCAGAGTGCAGGGGGACACTGAAGCTTTCTTT
CATSRVQGDTEAFF
>TRBD1|few|TRBV5-1|TRBJ1-1|16
TGCGCCAGCAGGCGGGACAGTGCCCACATGAACACTGAAGCTTTCTTT
CASRRDSAHMNTEAFF
>NA|NA|TRBV20-1|TRBJ2-1|11
TGCAGTGCACCTCTAGTAAATGAGCAGTTCTTC
CSAPLVNEQFF
>NA|NA|TRBV5-1|TRBJ1-2|15
TGCGCCAGCAGCTTTGTCGGGGTCTTCGACTATGGCCACACCTTC
CASSFVGVFDYGHTF
>NA|NA|TRBV5-1|TRBJ2-4|13
TGCGCCAGCAGCTTGGGTCTGGGAGACATTCAGTACTTC
CASSLGLGDIQYF
>NA|NA|TRBV18|TRBJ1-1|17
TGTGCCAGCTCACCAGTTTCGGGGAGTGGCGGGAACACTGAAGCTTTCTTT
CASSPVSGSGGNTEAFF
>TRBD1|few|TRBV28|TRBJ1-2|13
TGTGCCAGCAGCTACACAGGGGAGCTAGGCTACACCTTC
CASSYTGELGYTF
>TRBD2|NA|TRBV11-3|TRBJ2-1|19
TGTGCCAGCAGCTTAGGACTATGGAGCGGGGGGGACAACTACAATGAGCAGTTCTTC
CASSLGLWSGGDNYNEQFF
>NA|NA|TRBV5-1|TRBJ2-5|15
TGCGCCAGCAGCCCCATTCCGGGGTCACAAGAGACCCAGTACTTC
CASSPIPGSQETQYF
>NA|once|TRBV5-1|TRBJ1-2|14
TGCGCCAGCAGCTTGGATGGGGGAAGGGATGGCTACACCTTC
CASSLDGGRDGYTF
>NA|NA|TRBV4-1|TRBJ2-1|16
TGCGCCAGCAGCCAAGGATCCCCCCTCTCCTACAATGAGCAGTTCTTC
CASSQGSPLSYNEQFF